This T cell receptor (beta chain) was observed in a study of blood T cell repertoires in COVID-19. Clones were read by immunoSEQ multiplex PCR, and TCRdb kept only the in-frame ones, dropping some. The table lists 200,000 to 300,000 clones, approximately 80% of them singletons, with more than 1.5% in the top ten. The sequencing sample was made of peripheral blood. This receptor was obtained from a man aged 30-40 years who had recovered from COVID-19.

CDR3 amino acids: CASSIDALGQGNYGYTF. CDR3 nucleotide sequence: TGTGCCAGTAGTATAGACGCCTTGGGACAGGGGAACTATGGCTACACCTTC. The V gene is TRBV19, the J gene TRBJ1-2; 10 bases are a match to TRBD1. The CDR3 consists of 17 residues. The V segment lost 0 bases and the J segment 2 bases; nucleotides outside the gene matches: 6. Germline V gene data show CDR1 as LNHDA and CDR2 as SQIVND (reference sequence).